The 21 T cell receptor beta chains listed next were all sequenced from one sample in a study of CD8+CD57+ T cells in acquired aplastic anemia. The study profiled TCR beta VDJ and CDR3 using genomic DNA as template. TCRdb redid the calling of the reads with MiXCR, one entry per CDR3 protein. The top ten hold over 2% of the sample, which has 120,000 or so distinct CDR3 sequences, almost 40% seen once. Before being chosen for sequencing, patients had shown CD8+CD57+ cell expansion by flow cytometry. The sequenced sample was sorted CD4+, CD8+, or CD8+CD57+ T cells (not recorded which) from PBMCs. These receptors were taken from a human donor with aplastic anemia.

CDR3 protein: CSASGGEPGYTF. CDR3 DNA sequence: TGCAGTGCTAGTGGGGGCGAACCTGGCTACACCTTC. This rearrangement joins TRBV20-1 to TRBJ1-2; TRBD1 is a possible D gene (6 bases). Trimming removed 3 bases at V and 7 bases at J, with 12 bases between. This CDR3 region has 12 residues. CDR1 and CDR2 from the germline V gene are DFQATT and SNEGSKA (reference sequence).

The chain joins TRBV10-2 to TRBJ2-7; a possible D gene is TRBD1 (6 bases). Germline-derived CDR1 and CDR2 are WSHSY and SAAADI. Trimming took 0 bases from V and 2 from J, leaving 8 bases between them. CDR3 length: 14 residues. In DNA form, the CDR3 reads TGCGCCAGCAGTGAGTCTACAGGGCCCTACGAGCAGTACGTC. Translation: CASSESTGPYEQYV.

This clonotype was found many times. This rearrangement joins TRBV19 to TRBJ1-5; D is uncertain. Trimming pared 3 bases from V and 5 bases from J, leaving 11 bases between. This CDR3 has 14 amino acids. Germline CDR1 LNHDA, CDR2 SQIVND (reference sequence). The DNA for the CDR3 is TGTGCCAGTAGTATTATCCCGTCCTATCAGCCCCAGCATTTT. As protein: CASSIIPSYQPQHF. Drawing the rest from reference TRBV19 and TRBJ1-5, the complete variable domain is DGGITQSPKYLFRKEGQNVTLSCEQNLNHDAMYWYRQDPGQGLRLIYYSQIVNDFQKGDIAEGYSVSREKKESFPLTVTSAQKNPTAFYLCASSIIPSYQPQHFGDGTRLSIL.

This clonotype came up a few times. The rearrangement uses TRBV2 and TRBJ1-1; D gene ambiguous. Germline V gene sequence: CDR1 SNHLY, CDR2 FYNNEI. The CDR3 length is 13 residues. Trimming pared 6 bases from V and 3 bases from J, leaving 11 bases between. DNA of the CDR3: TGTGCCAGCAGCCCTCCCTTCTACACTGAAGCTTTCTTT. Translation: CASSPPFYTEAFF.

CDR3 nucleotides: TGTGCCAGCAGCTTCGGGGGGTTCGAGTACTTC. Residues: CASSFGGFEYF. The chain uses TRBV7-2 and TRBJ2-7, with 7 bases matching TRBD2. V dropped 3 bases and J dropped 11; count of bases not matched to a gene: 4. In germline, CDR1 is SGHTA, CDR2 FQGNSA. The CDR3 runs to 11 residues. Combining the CDR3 with reference TRBV7-2 and TRBJ2-7 gives the whole variable domain GAGVSQSPSNKVTEKGKDVELRCDPISGHTALYWYRQSLGQGLEFLIYFQGNSAPDKSGLPSDRFSAERTGGSVSTLTIQRTQQEDSAVYLCASSFGGFEYFGPGTRLTVT.

By its share, this clonotype is medium-sized (0.01 to 0.1%). CDR3 coding DNA: TGTGCCAGCAGTGAAGGTCGGGGGAATTCACCCCTCCACTTT. It specifies CASSEGRGNSPLHF. The rearrangement links TRBV2 to TRBJ1-6; tentative D call: TRBD1 (5 bases). The CDR3 runs 14 residues. CDR1 is SNHLY and CDR2 is FYNNEI in the germline V gene. The germline V and J ends were trimmed by 1 base and 7 bases, with 8 bases remaining between them.

This clonotype was observed at least ten times. The genes are TRBV5-8 and TRBJ1-6, with 11 nucleotides matching TRBD1. This CDR3 has 14 residues. Trimming removed 4 bases from V and 10 bases from J; junction bases left unmatched: 4. CDR1 is SGHTS, CDR2 YDEGEE, per germline. CDR3 protein: CASSPWDRGSPLHF. The CDR3 DNA is TGTGCCAGCAGCCCCTGGGACAGGGGGTCACCCCTCCACTTT.

This clonotype was detected a few times. The rearrangement uses TRBV20-1 and TRBJ1-5, with TRBD1 identical over 9 bases. This CDR3 has 15 residues. Per the germline V gene, CDR1 is DFQATT and CDR2 is SNEGSKA (reference sequence). V trimming: 5 bases; J trimming: 8 bases; junction bases outside the gene matches: 13. This CDR3 is CSALPGQGASKPQHF. In nucleotides, the CDR3 is TGCAGTGCTCTCCCGGGACAGGGAGCCTCGAAGCCCCAGCATTTT.

This clonotype was observed many times. This chain joins TRBV6-5 and TRBJ1-2; D unclear. This CDR3 region has 13 residues. V gave up 2 bases and J gave up 0 bases, with 4 bases separating them. Per germline, CDR1 MNHEY and CDR2 SVGAGI. The CDR3 loop is CASSYAANYGYTF. The CDR3 DNA reads as TGTGCCAGCAGTTACGCGGCTAACTATGGCTACACCTTC.

The J gene is TRBJ1-2, the V gene TRBV29-1; D possibly corresponds to TRBD1 (5 bases). This CDR3 comprises 11 residues. Germline CDR1 SQVTM, CDR2 ANQGSEA. The germline V and J ends were trimmed by 3 bases and 14 bases, with 16 bases remaining between them. CDR3 sequence reads: CSVERGLAPTF. The CDR3 region has the DNA TGCAGCGTTGAGAGGGGTCTGGCTCCTACCTTC.

The chain is built from TRBV19 and TRBJ2-5; tentative D call: TRBD1 (6 bases). The CDR3 consists of 15 residues. CDR1 and CDR2 from the germline V gene are LNHDA and SQIVND (reference sequence). Trimming shortened V by 6 bases and J by 5 bases, and 19 bases separated the two germline ends. The CDR3 DNA sequence: TGTGCCAGTAGGGGACGGGACAAGTTGGGCGAGACCCAGTACTTC. Protein product: CASRGRDKLGETQYF.

V and J are TRBV2 and TRBJ2-5; D gene uncertain. Trimming pared 8 bases from V and 4 bases from J, leaving 17 bases between. The CDR3 has 14 amino acids. Germline CDR1 and CDR2: SNHLY and FYNNEI. CDR3 DNA sequence: TGTGCCAGCGGAGCTCCCGCGTCCGGAGAGACCCAGTACTTC. As protein: CASGAPASGETQYF.

This clonotype was seen at least ten times. The rearrangement joins TRBV30 to TRBJ1-6; no reliable D call. CDR1 is GTSNPN and CDR2 is SVGIG in the germline V gene (reference sequence). Between the trimmed V and J ends, which lost 2 bases and 7 bases, there was a span of 9 bases. CDR3 length: 13 amino acids. CDR3: CAWSPFLNSPLHF. For the CDR3, the DNA is TGTGCCTGGAGTCCATTTCTCAATTCACCCCTCCACTTT.

This clonotype showed up many times. This chain links TRBV7-2 with TRBJ1-2; D gene uncertain. This CDR3 comprises 14 residues. Trimming removed 4 bases from V and 6 bases from J, with 15 bases in between. Germline CDR1 SGHTA, CDR2 FQGNSA. CDR3 nucleotide sequence: TGTGCCAGCAGCTCCCGGGGAGGCTTGAATGGCTACACCTTC. Protein: CASSSRGGLNGYTF.

Regarding this clonotype: The CDR3 ends on some other residue instead of the conserved phenylalanine or tryptophan, so this is likely a read error. The rearrangement links TRBV24-1 to TRBJ2-2, with D uncertain. V was cut by 3 bases and J by 7 bases, with 14 bases left in between. Germline V gives CDR1 KGHDR, CDR2 SFDVKD. This CDR3 contains 15 residues. In nucleotides, the CDR3 is TGTGCCACCAGTGATCCGACCCGGCGTGGCGGGGAGCTGTTTCTT. Protein sequence: CATSDPTRRGGELFL.

V gene TRBV2 combines with J gene TRBJ1-4; D perhaps matches TRBD1 (5 bases). Looked up from germline, CDR1 is SNHLY and CDR2 is FYNNEI. V lost 6 bases, J lost 5 bases, and 13 bases lay in between. This CDR3 comprises 14 residues. The CDR3 DNA reads TGTGCCAGCAGCCCAGGGCGGGGAAATGAAAAACTGTTTTTT. Its translation: CASSPGRGNEKLFF.

The chain is built from TRBV30 and TRBJ2-1; D remains ambiguous. The CDR3 covers 12 residues. Trimming shortened V by 5 bases and J by 6 bases, and 11 bases separated the two germline ends. Germline lookup yields CDR1 GTSNPN and CDR2 SVGIG (reference sequence). The CDR3 DNA is TGTGCCTGGGCCAGAGACCTCAATGAGCAGTTCTTC. The encoded protein is CAWARDLNEQFF.

This clonotype has only one observation. Likely a read error: the CDR3 ends without its conserved phenylalanine or tryptophan. This chain connects TRBV15 to TRBJ2-7, with TRBD1 matching 11 bases. The germline V gene encodes CDR1 LNHNV and CDR2 YYDKDF (reference sequence). This CDR3 comprises 13 residues. Trimming cost V 3 bases and J 5 bases; bases outside gene matches: 0. CDR3 protein: CATSRDRGHEQYL. CDR3 coding DNA: TGTGCCACCAGCAGGGACAGGGGGCACGAGCAGTACCTC.

This clonotype was counted ten times or more. The genes are TRBV6-2 or TRBV6-3 and TRBJ1-1; 9 bases fit TRBD1. Germline V gene lookup returns CDR1 MNHEY and CDR2 SVGEGT. J lost 4 bases, V lost 7 bases, and 10 bases had no gene match. This CDR3 spans 15 amino acids. DNA for the CDR3: TGTGCCAGCACTCCGGACAGGGGATGGACCACTGAAGCTTTCTTT. Encoded protein: CASTPDRGWTTEAFF.

This clonotype appeared a single time. This chain links TRBV7-6 with TRBJ2-3, with 8 bases that match TRBD2. J gave up 6 bases and V 5 bases, and 7 bases lay outside the gene matches. The CDR3 length is 14 residues. CDR1 SGHVS and CDR2 FNYEAQ come from the germline V gene. For the CDR3, the DNA is TGTGCCAGCAGCCGCCTAACGGGGGGGGATACGCAGTATTTT. Amino acid sequence: CASSRLTGGDTQYF.

The chain joins TRBV27 to TRBJ1-3; perhaps TRBD1 as D (5 bases). Germline CDR1 and CDR2: MNHEY and SMNVEV (reference sequence). The CDR3 spans 16 residues. The V gene lost 5 bases and the J gene lost 1 base, with 15 bases spanning the gap. The CDR3 DNA reads as TGTGCCAGCAGTCCTACCCCGGGACGTTCTGGAAACACCATATATTTT. Protein sequence: CASSPTPGRSGNTIYF.